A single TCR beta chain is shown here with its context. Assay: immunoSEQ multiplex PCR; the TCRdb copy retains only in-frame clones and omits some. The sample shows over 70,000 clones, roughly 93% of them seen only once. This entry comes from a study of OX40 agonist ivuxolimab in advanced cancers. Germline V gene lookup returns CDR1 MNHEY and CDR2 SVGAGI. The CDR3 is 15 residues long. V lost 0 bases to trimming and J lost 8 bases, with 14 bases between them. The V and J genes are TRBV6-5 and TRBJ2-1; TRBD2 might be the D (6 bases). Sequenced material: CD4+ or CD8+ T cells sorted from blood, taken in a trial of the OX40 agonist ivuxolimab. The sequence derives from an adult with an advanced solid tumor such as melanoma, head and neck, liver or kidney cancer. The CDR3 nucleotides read TGTGCCAGCAGTTACTCGCCGGGAGATTGGGATGAGCAGTTCTTC. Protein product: CASSYSPGDWDEQFF.